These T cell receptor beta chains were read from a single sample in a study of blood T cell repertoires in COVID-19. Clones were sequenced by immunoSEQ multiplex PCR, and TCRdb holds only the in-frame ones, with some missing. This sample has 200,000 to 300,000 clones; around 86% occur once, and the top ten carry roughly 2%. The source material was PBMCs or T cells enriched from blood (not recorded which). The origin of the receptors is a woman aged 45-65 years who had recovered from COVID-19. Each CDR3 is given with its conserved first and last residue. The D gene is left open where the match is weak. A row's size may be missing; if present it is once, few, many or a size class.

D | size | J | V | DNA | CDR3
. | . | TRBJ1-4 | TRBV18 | TGTGCCAGCTCACCACGAGATGAAAAACTGTTTTTT | CASSPRDEKLFF
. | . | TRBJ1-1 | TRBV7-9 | TGTGCCAGCAGCCCTGACAGGCCTGAAGCTTTCTTT | CASSPDRPEAFF
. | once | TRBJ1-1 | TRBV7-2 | TGTGCCAGCAATGGCCAAAAGAACACTGAAGCTTTCTTT | CASNGQKNTEAFF
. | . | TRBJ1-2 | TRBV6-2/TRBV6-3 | TGTGCCAGCAGTTACGGAATCGGGGGTGGCTATGGCTACACCTTC | CASSYGIGGGYGYTF
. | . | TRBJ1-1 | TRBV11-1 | TGTGCCAGCAGCTCAGGATTGAACACTGAAGCTTTCTTT | CASSSGLNTEAFF
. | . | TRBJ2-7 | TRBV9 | TGTGCCAGCAGCGTATTTAGCGGATCCTACGAGCAGTACTTC | CASSVFSGSYEQYF
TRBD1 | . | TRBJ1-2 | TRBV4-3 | TGCGCCAGCAGCCAGTCGCGGACAGGGGGAGACGGCTACACCTTC | CASSQSRTGGDGYTF
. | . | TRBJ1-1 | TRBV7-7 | TGTGCTAGCAGCCGACAGCGGAACACTGAAGCTTTCTTT | CASSRQRNTEAFF
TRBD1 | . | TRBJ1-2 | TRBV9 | TGTGCCAGCAGCGCCGGGACAGCCATTCCGACGGGCTACACCTTC | CASSAGTAIPTGYTF
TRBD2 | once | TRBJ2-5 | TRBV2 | TGTGCCAGCCTAATTGGGGGGGGGTTAGAGACCCAGTACTTC | CASLIGGGLETQYF
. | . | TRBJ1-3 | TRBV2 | TGTGCCAGCAGTGAAGAAAGGACAAGGGGAAACACCATATATTTT | CASSEERTRGNTIYF
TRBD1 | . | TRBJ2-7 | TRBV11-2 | TGTGCCAGCAGCTTAGATGGGACAGGTCGAAGCGAGCAGTACTTC | CASSLDGTGRSEQYF
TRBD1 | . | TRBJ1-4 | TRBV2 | TGTGCCAGCAGGCCGAACAGGGGGACTAATGAAAAACTGTTTTTT | CASRPNRGTNEKLFF
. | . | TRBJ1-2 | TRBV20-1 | TGCAGTGCTAGTACAAACTATGGCTACACCTTC | CSASTNYGYTF
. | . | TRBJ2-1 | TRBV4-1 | TGCGCCAGCAGCCAAATTCTCCTCGGTGGCAATGAGCAGTTCTTC | CASSQILLGGNEQFF
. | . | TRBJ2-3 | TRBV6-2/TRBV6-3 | TGTGCCAGCAGCCCTAGGACAGCAAACGGTGCAGATACGCAGTATTTT | CASSPRTANGADTQYF
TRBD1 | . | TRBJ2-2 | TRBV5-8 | TGTGCCAGCAGCTCCAGGACAGGGAAAAGAACCGGGGAGCTGTTTTTT | CASSSRTGKRTGELFF
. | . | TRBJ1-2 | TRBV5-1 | TGCGCCAGCAGCCCGCTACAGGGTATCTCCTATGGCTACACCTTC | CASSPLQGISYGYTF
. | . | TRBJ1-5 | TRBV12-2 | TGTGCAAGTCGCTTAGGGGCAGGGCCATATCAGCCCCAGCATTTT | CASRLGAGPYQPQHF
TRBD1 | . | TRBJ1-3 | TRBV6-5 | TGTGCCAGCAGTTACTTCGGCAGGGGGCATGGAAACACCATATATTTT | CASSYFGRGHGNTIYF
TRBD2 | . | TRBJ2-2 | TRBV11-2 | TGTGCCAGCCCCGACAGGAGGCTAGCGGGAGTCGCGAACACCGGGGAGCTGTTTTTT | CASPDRRLAGVANTGELFF
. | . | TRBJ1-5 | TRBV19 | TGTGCCACCTCACAGCCGCGGGGTAATCAGCCCCAGCATTTT | CATSQPRGNQPQHF
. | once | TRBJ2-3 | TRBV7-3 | TGTGCCAGCAGCTTAAGCAGCGTGGGGGGGCAAGCAGATACGCAGTATTTT | CASSLSSVGGQADTQYF
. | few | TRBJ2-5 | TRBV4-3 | TGCGCCAGCAGCCAAGAAGCCCAAGGGGGGGGCCAAGAGCAGTACTTC | CASSQEAQGGGQEQYF
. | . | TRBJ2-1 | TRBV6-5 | TGTGCCAGCAGTTACGCAGGGGGGCGCATGAACAATGAGCAGTTCTTC | CASSYAGGRMNNEQFF
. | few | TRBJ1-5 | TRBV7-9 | TGTGCCAGCAGCACAGGGATAGTGGGTCAGCCCCAGCATTTT | CASSTGIVGQPQHF
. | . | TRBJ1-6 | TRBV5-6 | TGTGCCAGCAGCTTGGGGGCAGGTTCACCCCTCCACTTT | CASSLGAGSPLHF
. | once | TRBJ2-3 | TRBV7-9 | TGTGCCAGCAGCCACGACTCCGACAGCACAGATACGCAGTATTTT | CASSHDSDSTDTQYF
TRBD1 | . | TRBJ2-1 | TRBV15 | TGTGCCACCAGCAGACCCTCGGGACAGGGGACCAATGAGCAGTTCTTC | CATSRPSGQGTNEQFF
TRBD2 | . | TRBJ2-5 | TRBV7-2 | TGTGCCAGCAGCCTCGTTGGCGGGGGGGCCGGCGAGACCCAGTACTTC | CASSLVGGGAGETQYF
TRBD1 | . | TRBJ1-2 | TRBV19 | TGTGCCAGTAGTTTCCGACAGGGCGGTGGCTACACCTTC | CASSFRQGGGYTF
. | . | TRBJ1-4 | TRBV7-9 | TGTGCCAGCAGCTTGGAGGTTAGAGAAAAACTGTTTTTT | CASSLEVREKLFF
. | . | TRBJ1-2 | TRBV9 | TGTGCCAGCAGCGCCCGACAGGTGGCGGGCTATGGCTACACCTTC | CASSARQVAGYGYTF
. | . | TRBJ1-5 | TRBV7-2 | TGTGCCAGCAGTTACAGGGAGCGTCAGCCCCAGCATTTT | CASSYRERQPQHF
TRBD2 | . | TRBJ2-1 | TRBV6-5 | TGTGCCAGCAGTTACCTGAGGACTAGCACCAATGAGCAGTTCTTC | CASSYLRTSTNEQFF
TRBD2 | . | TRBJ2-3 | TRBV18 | TGTGCCAGCTCGCCTCGTAGACTAGCGGGGGCCACAGATACGCAGTATTTT | CASSPRRLAGATDTQYF
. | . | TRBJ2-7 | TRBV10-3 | TGTGCCATCAGATACAGGGACGAGCAGTACTTC | CAIRYRDEQYF
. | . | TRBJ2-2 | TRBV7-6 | TGTGCCAGCAGCAGAAGCGAATACACCGGGGAGCTGTTTTTT | CASSRSEYTGELFF
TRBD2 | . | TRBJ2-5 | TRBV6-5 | TGTGCCAGCGTCCGGGGGGGAAGAGAACCCCAGTACTTC | CASVRGGREPQYF
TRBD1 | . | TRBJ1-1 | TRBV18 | TGTGCCAGCTCACCACCGGTCGCAGGGGGAGGACGGACTGAAGCTTTCTTT | CASSPPVAGGGRTEAFF
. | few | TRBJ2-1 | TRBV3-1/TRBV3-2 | TGTGCCAGCAGCCAGGGGCCCTATGAGCAGTTCTTC | CASSQGPYEQFF
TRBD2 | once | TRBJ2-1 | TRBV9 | TGTGCCAGCAGCCCACCTGGGGGGGTCCAGGGCAATGAGCAGTTCTTC | CASSPPGGVQGNEQFF
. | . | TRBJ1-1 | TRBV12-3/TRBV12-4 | TGTGCCAGCAGTCAGGGGTTATCCACTGAAGCTTTCTTT | CASSQGLSTEAFF
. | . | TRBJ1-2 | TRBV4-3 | TGCGCCAGCAGCCAGGACAGATTCAGTACCTATGGCTACACCTTC | CASSQDRFSTYGYTF
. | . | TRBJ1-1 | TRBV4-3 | TGCGCCAGCAGCCAAGATCCCCGTCCGGGTTCGAATGAAGCTTTCTTT | CASSQDPRPGSNEAFF